The entry below gives a single TCR beta chain sequence along with its context. This record belongs to a study of control samples from healthy donors and cancer patients. This CDR3 is 15 amino acids long. The V end lost 3 bases, the J end lost 2 bases, and 12 bases lay between the germline ends. CDR1 is LGHDT, CDR2 YNNKEL, per germline (reference sequence). Assay used: immunoSEQ multiplex PCR; TCRdb lists only in-frame clones, some missing. The sample lists around 180,000 clones, 85% to 90% seen once, with around 5% in the top ten. The gene calls are TRBV3-1 (or the pseudogene TRBV3-2) and TRBJ2-3; D not certain. The TCR comes from a woman aged 25 to 45 in good health. The source material was blood. The DNA for the CDR3 is TGTGCCAGCAGCCAGTCTGGCTCCTCCACAGATACGCAGTATTTT. This encodes CASSQSGSSTDTQYF.